The 32 T cell receptor beta chains given below trace back to one sample, sequenced in a study of blood T cell repertoires in COVID-19. Produced via immunoSEQ multiplex PCR; TCRdb's table is partial and in-frame only. The profile covers 50,000 to 75,000 clones, with 81% appearing a single time and 28% taken by the ten largest. Source material: peripheral blood. These receptors were collected from a woman aged 80 or older with active or convalescent COVID-19.

The chain has TRBV6-5 and TRBJ1-2; 7 nucleotides match TRBD1. CDR3 size: 14 residues. The germline V gene has CDR1 MNHEY and CDR2 SVGAGI. After removal of 0 bases from V and 8 bases from J, the junction contained 6 bases not matched to a gene. CDR3 nucleotides: TGTGCCAGCAGTTACTCGGCAGGGGGTAGGGGCTACACCTTC. This codes for CASSYSAGGRGYTF.

CDR3 bases: TGTGCCAGCAGCTTAAGGCTAGCGGGGGGGCAAGATACGCAGTATTTT. This gives the protein CASSLRLAGGQDTQYF. The chain is built from TRBV7-3 and TRBJ2-3; 12 bases align to TRBD2. CDR1 is SGHTA and CDR2 is FQGTGA in the germline V gene. With 1 base clipped from V and 5 bases from J, the junction kept 4 bases outside the gene matches. The CDR3 runs 16 residues. Together with reference TRBV7-3 and TRBJ2-3, the CDR3 gives the full variable domain: GAGVSQTPSNKVTEKGKYVELRCDPISGHTALYWYRQSLGQGPEFLIYFQGTGAADDSGLPNDRFFAVRPEGSVSTLKIQRTERGDSAVYLCASSLRLAGGQDTQYFGPGTRLTVL.

The V gene is TRBV3-1 (or the pseudogene TRBV3-2), the J gene TRBJ2-5, with D unresolved. V lost 3 bases and J lost 2, with 13 bases in between. From germline, CDR1 is LGHDT and CDR2 YNNKEL (reference sequence). The CDR3 covers 15 residues. As DNA, the CDR3 is TGTGCCAGCAGCCATATGCTAGGCCCGCAAGAGACCCAGTACTTC. Its protein is CASSHMLGPQETQYF.

The chain carries TRBV7-9 and TRBJ2-7; 9 bases map to TRBD1. The CDR3 loop spans 18 amino acids. Germline values: CDR1 SEHNR, CDR2 FQNEAQ (reference sequence). V lost 2 bases, J lost 1 base, and 12 bases stayed unmatched. CDR3 sequence: CASSLWSKGTGRSYEQYF. CDR3 sequence (DNA): TGTGCCAGCAGCTTATGGTCTAAGGGGACAGGGCGTTCCTACGAGCAGTACTTC. Full variable domain (rest looked up from reference TRBV7-9 and TRBJ2-7): DTGVSQNPRHKITKRGQNVTFRCDPISEHNRLYWYRQTLGQGPEFLTYFQNEAQLEKSRLLSDRFSAERPKGSFSTLEIQRTEQGDSAMYLCASSLWSKGTGRSYEQYFGPGTRLTVT.

The rearrangement links TRBV7-2 to TRBJ1-5; a possible D gene is TRBD1 (6 bases). The CDR3 runs to 15 residues. V was cut by 4 bases and J by 0 bases, with 10 bases left in between. In germline, CDR1 is SGHTA, CDR2 FQGNSA. In DNA, the CDR3 is TGTGCCAGCAGCTCGTGGACAGATAGCAATCAGCCCCAGCATTTT. This sequence encodes CASSSWTDSNQPQHF.

The chain couples TRBV24-1 to TRBJ2-2; 7 bases map to TRBD1. Germline V CDR1 and CDR2: KGHDR, SFDVKD. V was clipped by 3 bases and J by 4 bases; unmatched bases: 7. The CDR3 totals 16 residues. The CDR3 loop reads CATSDPGTAITGELFF. Here the CDR3 DNA reads TGTGCCACCAGTGATCCCGGGACAGCCATCACCGGGGAGCTGTTTTTT.

This clone turned up a few times. V usage is TRBV7-2 and J usage is TRBJ1-2; tentative D call: TRBD1 (6 bases). Germline lookup yields CDR1 SGHTA and CDR2 FQGNSA. The CDR3 length is 14 residues. Between the trimmed V and J ends, which lost 5 bases and 6 bases, there was a span of 16 bases. The CDR3 protein is CASSPQGGANGYTF. DNA of the CDR3: TGTGCCAGCAGCCCCCAAGGGGGGGCCAATGGCTACACCTTC.

The rearrangement uses TRBV25-1 and TRBJ1-2; D might be TRBD1 (6 bases). Germline assignment: CDR1 MGHDK and CDR2 SYGVNS. Trimming shortened V by 5 bases and J by 2 bases, and 12 bases separated the two germline ends. There are 14 residues in the CDR3. CDR3 amino acids: CASSQGQLNYGYTF. The CDR3 bases are TGTGCCAGCAGTCAGGGGCAGCTGAACTATGGCTACACCTTC.

The rearrangement uses TRBV7-2 and TRBJ1-2; 8 nucleotides agree with TRBD1. V gave up 4 bases and J gave up 8 bases; unmatched junction bases: 6. CDR1 is SGHTA and CDR2 is FQGNSA in the germline V gene. The length of the CDR3 is 13 residues. Written as DNA, the CDR3 is TGTGCCAGCAGCTCTGCAGGGGGCGGGGGCTACACCTTC. Its protein is CASSSAGGGGYTF.

This chain links TRBV7-2 with TRBJ2-1; TRBD2 matches at 13 bases. V gave up 1 base and J gave up 3 bases; unmatched junction bases: 9. The CDR3 sequence is 19 residues long. Germline CDR1 SGHTA, CDR2 FQGNSA. The DNA of the CDR3 is TGTGCCAGCAGCTTAGTGGCCGGGGGGACTAGCGGGGTCTACAATGAGCAGTTCTTC. Amino acids: CASSLVAGGTSGVYNEQFF.

This clone was seen a few times. The chain couples TRBV9 to TRBJ1-1; a possible D gene is TRBD1 (5 bases). The ends were cut back, 3 bases at V and 5 bases at J, with 11 bases in the middle. The CDR3 is 13 residues long. The germline V gene encodes CDR1 SGDLS and CDR2 YYNGEE. CDR3 bases: TGTGCCAGCAGCGAGGGGCAGGCGACTGAAGCTTTCTTT. Translated, it gives CASSEGQATEAFF.

The chain uses TRBV11-2 and TRBJ2-1; the match to TRBD2 covers 10 bases. The CDR3 runs to 14 residues. J lost 9 bases, V lost 4 bases, and 6 bases had no gene match. CDR1 is SGHAT, CDR2 FQNNGV, per germline. CDR3 in DNA: TGTGCCAGCAGCTGGGGCCTAGCGGGAGTTGAGCAGTTCTTC. Translating it yields CASSWGLAGVEQFF.

This clone showed up just once. V gene TRBV11-2 combines with J gene TRBJ2-1; TRBD1 agrees at 8 bases. The germline V gene has CDR1 SGHAT and CDR2 FQNNGV. Trimming removed 5 bases from V and 0 bases from J; junction bases left unmatched: 12. The CDR3 length is 18 residues. CDR3 protein: CASSEIPGGQPSYNEQFF. The DNA for the CDR3 is TGTGCCAGCAGCGAGATCCCAGGGGGCCAACCCTCCTACAATGAGCAGTTCTTC.

This rearrangement joins TRBV28 to TRBJ1-6; D is undetermined. In germline, CDR1 is MDHEN, CDR2 SYDVKM. The CDR3 sequence is 15 residues long. Between the trimmed V and J ends, which lost 8 bases and 6 bases, there was a span of 17 bases. The CDR3 region has the DNA TGTGCCAGCCAAAGACCAGTACTAATTAATTCACCCCTCCACTTT. Protein sequence: CASQRPVLINSPLHF. Based on the CDR3 plus reference TRBV28 and TRBJ1-6, the full variable domain is DVKVTQSSRYLVKRTGEKVFLECVQDMDHENMFWYRQDPGLGLRLIYFSYDVKMKEKGDIPEGYSVSREKKERFSLILESASTNQTSMYLCASQRPVLINSPLHFGNGTRLTVT.

This clone was seen a single time. This chain joins TRBV6-5 and TRBJ1-1, with 8 bases that match TRBD1. The germline V gene encodes CDR1 MNHEY and CDR2 SVGAGI. The CDR3 consists of 15 residues. The J segment lost 5 bases and the V segment lost 4 bases, leaving 9 bases of the junction unmatched. The CDR3 loop reads CASSSQGAAGTEAFF. CDR3 DNA: TGTGCCAGCAGTTCCCAGGGGGCGGCTGGGACTGAAGCTTTCTTT.

The chain employs TRBV2 and TRBJ2-1; TRBD2 is a possible D gene (5 bases). The CDR3 sequence is 15 residues long. V was cut by 6 bases and J by 1 base, with 13 bases left in between. Germline values: CDR1 SNHLY, CDR2 FYNNEI. This CDR3 is CASSYSGGSYNEQFF. As DNA, the CDR3 is TGTGCCAGCAGCTACAGCGGCGGGTCCTACAATGAGCAGTTCTTC.

The V and J genes are TRBV4-3 and TRBJ2-5; D is possibly TRBD1 (6 bases). CDR1 and CDR2 (germline): LGHNA, YSLEER. The ends were cut back, 5 bases at V and 5 bases at J, with 15 bases in the middle. The CDR3 has 14 amino acids. This chain's CDR3 is CASSMRQASETQYF. CDR3 in DNA: TGCGCCAGCAGCATGCGACAGGCCTCCGAGACCCAGTACTTC.

This clone has just one count. The CDR3, as DNA: TGTGCCAGCAGCTTGGGCGGGGGGCCCCTTGAGCAGTTCTTC. Translating gives CASSLGGGPLEQFF. The V call is TRBV7-9, the J call TRBJ2-1; 8 bases are a match to TRBD2. V was clipped by 3 bases and J by 9 bases; unmatched bases: 7. The CDR3 has 14 amino acids. Per germline, CDR1 SEHNR and CDR2 FQNEAQ (reference sequence).

The chain links TRBV11-2 to TRBJ2-3; no definite D call. The V and J ends lost 5 bases and 0 bases respectively, with 12 bases between them. CDR1 is SGHAT and CDR2 is FQNNGV in the germline V gene. The CDR3 totals 15 residues. CDR3 loop: CASSPLAVSTDTQYF. The CDR3 region has the DNA TGTGCCAGCAGCCCCCTCGCGGTGAGCACAGATACGCAGTATTTT.

The chain is built from TRBV19 and TRBJ2-3, with 13 bases that match TRBD2. The length of the CDR3 is 16 residues. The germline V gene has CDR1 LNHDA and CDR2 SQIVND (reference sequence). Unmatched junction bases numbered 2, after V lost 3 bases and J lost 2 bases. The CDR3 nucleotides are TGTGCCAGTAGTATCGGGACTAGCGGGGACACAGATACGCAGTATTTT. This translates into CASSIGTSGDTDTQYF.

This chain connects TRBV6-2 or TRBV6-3 to TRBJ1-2; 7 bases line up with TRBD1. The CDR3 loop spans 14 amino acids. V dropped 0 bases and J dropped 8; count of bases not matched to a gene: 6. The germline V gene encodes CDR1 MNHEY and CDR2 SVGEGT. For the CDR3, the DNA is TGTGCCAGCAGTTACTCAGGGGGCGGAGGAGGCTACACCTTC. Protein sequence: CASSYSGGGGGYTF.

For the CDR3, the DNA is TGTGCCAGCAGTTCCTACAGGAACACTGAAGCTTTCTTT. Residues: CASSSYRNTEAFF. This chain uses TRBV6-5 with TRBJ1-1; D is unclear. This CDR3 has 13 amino acids. The V gene's germline CDR1 is MNHEY and CDR2 SVGAGI. V lost 4 bases, J lost 1 base, and 7 bases lay in between.

The chain couples TRBV3-1 (or the pseudogene TRBV3-2) to TRBJ2-1; the match to TRBD2 covers 7 bases. V lost 4 bases, J lost 12 bases, and 6 bases stayed unmatched. The CDR3 length is 12 residues. Per germline, CDR1 LGHDT and CDR2 YNNKEL (reference sequence). The CDR3 sequence is CASSPPGGGQFF. The DNA for the CDR3 is TGTGCCAGCAGCCCCCCTGGCGGGGGGCAGTTCTTC.

This sequence joins TRBV18 and TRBJ1-3; possible D gene TRBD1, 5 bases. The CDR3 length is 16 residues. V was clipped by 6 bases and J by 0 bases, with 15 bases between them. Germline loops: CDR1 KGHSH, CDR2 LQKENI. CDR3 coding DNA: TGTGCCAGCTCTTCCGGGACTTCTACCTCTGGAAACACCATATATTTT. Its translation: CASSSGTSTSGNTIYF.

The chain carries TRBV3-1 (or the pseudogene TRBV3-2) and TRBJ1-4; D call uncertain. The V end was cut by 0 bases, the J end by 7 bases, with 15 bases between. The CDR3 is 16 amino acids. CDR1 is LGHDT, CDR2 YNNKEL, per germline (reference sequence). CDR3 region: CASSQDPGRRCEKLFF. CDR3 nucleotide sequence: TGTGCCAGCAGCCAAGATCCCGGCCGGCGGTGTGAAAAACTGTTTTTT.

This chain links TRBV5-4 with TRBJ1-6, with a weak D call TRBD1 (6 bases). Per the germline V gene, CDR1 is SGHNT and CDR2 is YYREEE (reference sequence). Trimming removed 3 bases at V and 9 bases at J, with 22 bases between. This CDR3 region has 17 residues. In DNA, the CDR3 is TGTGCCAGCAGCTCCTTTAAACTCGGGGGGCTGGGTTCACCCCTCCACTTT. This codes for CASSSFKLGGLGSPLHF.

In its sample, this clone was seen once. The chain carries TRBV5-8 and TRBJ2-2; the match to TRBD2 covers 7 bases. The CDR3 has 16 amino acids. After removal of 7 bases from V and 4 bases from J, the junction contained 13 bases not matched to a gene. Germline-derived CDR1 and CDR2 are SGHTS and YDEGEE. CDR3 nucleotide sequence: TGTGCCAGCCGTCTCCCCGGGACGGGGGGCACCGGGGAGCTGTTTTTT. Protein: CASRLPGTGGTGELFF.

CDR3 nucleotide sequence: TGCAGCGTTACGATTGACAGTGACAATCAGCCCCAGCATTTT. Residues: CSVTIDSDNQPQHF. The chain couples TRBV29-1 to TRBJ1-5; possible D gene TRBD1, 5 bases. The germline CDR1 and CDR2 sequences are SQVTM and ANQGSEA. V lost 5 bases and J 3 bases, leaving 14 bases between the germline ends. The CDR3 covers 14 residues.

J is TRBJ2-7 and V is TRBV10-3; 8 nucleotides agree with TRBD2. V shed 0 bases, J shed 3 bases, and the junction held 1 base outside the gene matches. CDR3 length equals 14 residues. CDR1 is ENHRY, CDR2 SYGVKD, per germline. This CDR3 is CAISESGLVYEQYF. CDR3 DNA: TGTGCCATCAGTGAGTCGGGACTAGTCTACGAGCAGTACTTC.

CDR3 in amino acids: CAILGGTGNTIYF. For the CDR3, the DNA is TGTGCCATCCTAGGGGGAACTGGAAACACCATATATTTT. The chain is built from TRBV10-3 and TRBJ1-3; perhaps TRBD1 as D (6 bases). Between the trimmed V and J ends, which lost 8 bases and 2 bases, there was a span of 10 bases. CDR3 length equals 13 residues. From germline, CDR1 is ENHRY and CDR2 SYGVKD.

The sample holds one count of this clone. The chain uses TRBV2 and TRBJ1-3, with D possibly matching TRBD1 (5 bases). Germline V gene data show CDR1 as SNHLY and CDR2 as FYNNEI. The CDR3 spans 15 residues. Trimming removed 5 bases at V and 0 bases at J, with 11 bases between. The CDR3 DNA reads as TGTGCCAGCAGTAGGGACTTCTACTCTGGAAACACCATATATTTT. As protein: CASSRDFYSGNTIYF. The whole variable domain, filled in from reference TRBV2 and TRBJ1-3, reads EPEVTQTPSHQVTQMGQEVILRCVPISNHLYFYWYRQILGQKVEFLVSFYNNEISEKSEIFDDQFSVERPDGSNFTLKIRSTKLEDSAMYFCASSRDFYSGNTIYFGEGSWLTVV.

This clone showed up just once. V usage is TRBV2 and J usage is TRBJ1-1; D is undetermined. The CDR3 is made up of 13 amino acids. The V end lost 3 bases, the J end lost 4 bases, and 9 bases lay between the germline ends. Looked up from germline, CDR1 is SNHLY and CDR2 is FYNNEI. CDR3 sequence reads: CASSDTFGTEAFF. The CDR3 DNA sequence: TGTGCCAGCAGTGACACCTTCGGCACTGAAGCTTTCTTT.